This passage covers 2 T cell receptor beta chains from one sample sequenced in a study of beta chain features in type 1 diabetes. The sequenced template was cDNA made from the entire isolated RNA. Profiling relied on immunoSEQ multiplex PCR, and the TCRdb table lists in-frame clones only, not all of them. The sample includes almost 350,000 clones, about 20% of them seen just once. The sequenced material came from naive CD4+ T cells from blood. Receptor source: a woman under 30 in good health.

The CDR3 nucleotides are TGTGCCAGCAGCCCGGACAGTAACTATGGCTACACCTTC. Its protein is CASSPDSNYGYTF. The rearrangement uses TRBV5-5 and TRBJ1-2; TRBD1 might be the D (6 bases). The V gene's germline CDR1 is SGHKS and CDR2 YYEKEE (reference sequence). V shed 4 bases and J shed 1 base, with 8 bases lying between them. This CDR3 spans 13 amino acids.

In its sample, this clone was seen many times. The sample has other DNA sequences that encode this CDR3 too. This chain uses TRBV7-9 with TRBJ2-1; D remains ambiguous. This CDR3 comprises 12 residues. Germline-derived CDR1 and CDR2 are SEHNR and FQNEAQ (reference sequence). V lost 5 bases and J 0 bases, leaving 2 bases between the germline ends. The CDR3 region is CASSLSYNEQFF. The CDR3 region has the DNA TGTGCCAGCAGCCTCTCCTACAATGAGCAGTTCTTC.